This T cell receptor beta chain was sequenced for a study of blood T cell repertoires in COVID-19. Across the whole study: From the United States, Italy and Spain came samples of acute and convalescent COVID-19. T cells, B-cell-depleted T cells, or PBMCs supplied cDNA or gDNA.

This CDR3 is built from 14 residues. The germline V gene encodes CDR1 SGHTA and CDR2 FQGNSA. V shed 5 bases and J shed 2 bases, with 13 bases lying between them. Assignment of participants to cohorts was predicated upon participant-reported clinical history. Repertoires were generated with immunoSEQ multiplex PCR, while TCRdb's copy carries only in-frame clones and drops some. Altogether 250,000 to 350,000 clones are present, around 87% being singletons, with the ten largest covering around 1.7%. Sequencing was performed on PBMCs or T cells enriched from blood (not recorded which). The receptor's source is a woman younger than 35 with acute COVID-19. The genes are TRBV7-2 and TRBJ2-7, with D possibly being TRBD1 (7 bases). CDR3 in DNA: TGTGCCAGCAGCCCTCGGGGGACAGCCTACGAGCAGTACTTC. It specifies CASSPRGTAYEQYF.